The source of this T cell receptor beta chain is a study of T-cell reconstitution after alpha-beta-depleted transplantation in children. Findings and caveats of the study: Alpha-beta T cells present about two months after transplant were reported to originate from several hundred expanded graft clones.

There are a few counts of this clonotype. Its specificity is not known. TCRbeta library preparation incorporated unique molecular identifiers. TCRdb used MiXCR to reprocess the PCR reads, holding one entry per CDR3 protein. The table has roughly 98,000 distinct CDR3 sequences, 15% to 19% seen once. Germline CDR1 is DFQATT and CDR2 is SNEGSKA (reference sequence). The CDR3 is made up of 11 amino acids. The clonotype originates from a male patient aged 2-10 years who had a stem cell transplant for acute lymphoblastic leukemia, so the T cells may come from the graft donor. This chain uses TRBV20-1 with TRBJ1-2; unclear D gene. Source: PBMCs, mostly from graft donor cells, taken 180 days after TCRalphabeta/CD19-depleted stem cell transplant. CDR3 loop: CRGGGFRGYTF. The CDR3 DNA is TGCAGGGGCGGTGGGTTTCGAGGCTACACCTTC.